This T cell receptor (beta chain) stems from a study of human T cells and chemical hapten exposure. Study-level background: The study traced per-sample TCR yield variation mainly to small differences in pooled library volumes.

Each CDR3 protein is one row after TCRdb ran MiXCR on the RACE reads. The sample holds over 70,000 distinct CDR3 sequences, about a tenth seen once. This sample's time point: patch test 3, about 24 weeks after DPC sensitization. Treatment meaning: therapeutic diphenylcyclopropenone sensitization with weekly scalp DPC. Donors, patients with alopecia ranging from 18 to 70 years old and judged suitable for DPC, provided samples. This clonotype turned up a few times. The origin of this receptor is a woman aged 25 to 39 with alopecia areata. Some clones in this sample may be carry-over from other donors' samples. This sample comprised whole blood, obtained in connection with sensitization to the hapten diphenylcyclopropenone (DPC).

The CDR3 spells CASSPPASAQETQYF. In nucleotides, the CDR3 is TGTGCCAGCTCACCACCGGCCAGTGCCCAAGAGACCCAGTACTTC. The rearrangement uses TRBV18 and TRBJ2-5; no firm D call. The ends were cut back, 0 bases at V and 1 base at J, with 9 bases in the middle. Germline V gives CDR1 KGHSH, CDR2 LQKENI. The CDR3 is 15 residues long.